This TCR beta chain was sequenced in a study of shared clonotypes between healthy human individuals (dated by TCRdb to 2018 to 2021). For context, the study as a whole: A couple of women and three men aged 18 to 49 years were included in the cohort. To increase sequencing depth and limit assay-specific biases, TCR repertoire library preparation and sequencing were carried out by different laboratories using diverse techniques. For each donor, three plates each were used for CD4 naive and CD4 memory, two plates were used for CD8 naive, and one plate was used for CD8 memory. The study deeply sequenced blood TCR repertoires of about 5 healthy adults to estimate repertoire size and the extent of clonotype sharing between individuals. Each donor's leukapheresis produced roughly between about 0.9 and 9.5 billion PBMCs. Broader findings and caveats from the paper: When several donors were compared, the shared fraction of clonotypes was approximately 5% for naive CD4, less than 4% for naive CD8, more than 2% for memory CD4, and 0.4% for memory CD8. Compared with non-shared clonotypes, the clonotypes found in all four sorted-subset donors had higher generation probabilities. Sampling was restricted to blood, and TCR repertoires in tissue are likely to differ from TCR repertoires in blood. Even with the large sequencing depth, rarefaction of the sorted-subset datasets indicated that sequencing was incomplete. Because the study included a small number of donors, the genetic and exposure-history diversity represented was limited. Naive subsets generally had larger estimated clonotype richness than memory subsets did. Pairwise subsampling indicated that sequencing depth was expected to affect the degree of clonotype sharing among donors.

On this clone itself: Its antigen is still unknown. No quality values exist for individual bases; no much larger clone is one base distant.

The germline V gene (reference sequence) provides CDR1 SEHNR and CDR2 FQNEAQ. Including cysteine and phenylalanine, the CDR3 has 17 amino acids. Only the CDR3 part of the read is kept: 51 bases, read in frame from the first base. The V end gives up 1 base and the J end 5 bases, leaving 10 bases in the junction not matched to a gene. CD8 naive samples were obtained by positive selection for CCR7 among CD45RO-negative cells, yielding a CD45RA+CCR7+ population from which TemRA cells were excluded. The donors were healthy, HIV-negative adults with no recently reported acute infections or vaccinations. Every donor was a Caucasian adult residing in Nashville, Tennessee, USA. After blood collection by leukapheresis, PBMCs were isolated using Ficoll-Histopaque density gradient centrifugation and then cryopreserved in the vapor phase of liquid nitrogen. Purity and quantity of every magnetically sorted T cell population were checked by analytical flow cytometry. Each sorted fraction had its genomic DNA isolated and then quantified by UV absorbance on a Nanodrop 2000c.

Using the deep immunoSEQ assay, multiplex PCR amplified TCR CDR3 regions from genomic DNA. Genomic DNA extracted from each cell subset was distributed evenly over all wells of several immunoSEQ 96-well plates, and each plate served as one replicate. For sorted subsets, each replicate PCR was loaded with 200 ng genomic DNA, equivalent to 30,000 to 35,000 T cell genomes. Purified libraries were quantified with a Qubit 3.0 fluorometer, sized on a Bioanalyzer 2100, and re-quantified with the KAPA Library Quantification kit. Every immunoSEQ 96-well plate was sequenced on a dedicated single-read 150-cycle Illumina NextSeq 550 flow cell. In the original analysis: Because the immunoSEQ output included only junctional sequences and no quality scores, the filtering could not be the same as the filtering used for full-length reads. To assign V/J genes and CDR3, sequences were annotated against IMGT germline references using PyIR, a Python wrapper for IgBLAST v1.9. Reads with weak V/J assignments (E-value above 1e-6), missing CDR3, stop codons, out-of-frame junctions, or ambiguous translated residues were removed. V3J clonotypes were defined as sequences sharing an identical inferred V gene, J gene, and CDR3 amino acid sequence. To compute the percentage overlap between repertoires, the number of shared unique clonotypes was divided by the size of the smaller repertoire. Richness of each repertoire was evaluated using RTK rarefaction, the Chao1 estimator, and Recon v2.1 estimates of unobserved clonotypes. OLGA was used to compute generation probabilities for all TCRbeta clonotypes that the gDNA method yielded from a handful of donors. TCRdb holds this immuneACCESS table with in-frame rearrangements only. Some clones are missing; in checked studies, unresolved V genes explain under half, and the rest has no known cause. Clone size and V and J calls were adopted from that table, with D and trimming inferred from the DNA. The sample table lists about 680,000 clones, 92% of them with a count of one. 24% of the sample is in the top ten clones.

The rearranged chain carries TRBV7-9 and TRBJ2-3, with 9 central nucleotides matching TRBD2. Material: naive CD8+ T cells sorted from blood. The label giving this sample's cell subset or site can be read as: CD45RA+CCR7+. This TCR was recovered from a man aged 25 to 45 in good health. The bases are TGTGCCAGCAGCTTAGGGGTTAGCGGGAGAAAGGGAGATACGCAGTATTTT. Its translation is CASSLGVSGRKGDTQYF.